The 31 T cell receptor beta chains given below trace back to one sample, sequenced in a study of preoperative IRX-2 immunotherapy in early breast cancer. Regarding treatment: preoperative locoregional IRX-2 cytokine immunotherapy. TCRdb's table, derived via immunoSEQ multiplex PCR, lists solely in-frame clones and lacks some. The sample shows about 23,000 clones, approximately 90% of them seen only once. The specimen comprised tumor tissue, sampled after IRX-2 immunotherapy. Every receptor here comes from a human donor with breast cancer.

The chain is built from TRBV5-5 and TRBJ1-1, with a weak D call TRBD1 (6 bases). V was cut by 0 bases and J by 8 bases, with 11 bases left in between. The CDR3 sequence is 13 residues long. The germline V gene has CDR1 SGHKS and CDR2 YYEKEE (reference sequence). CDR3 sequence (DNA): TGTGCCAGCAGCTTGGACGGGACACAAGAAGCTTTCTTT. Its protein is CASSLDGTQEAFF.

This clone appeared once. CDR3 nucleotide sequence: TGTGCCAGCAGTTCCAAACCGGACAGGGGGCACACTGAAGCTTTCTTT. Translating gives CASSSKPDRGHTEAFF. This rearrangement joins TRBV6-5 to TRBJ1-1, with TRBD1 matching 11 bases. This CDR3 is built from 16 residues. Germline CDR1 and CDR2: MNHEY and SVGAGI. V shed 4 bases, J shed 3 bases, and the junction held 7 bases outside the gene matches.

This clone was observed once. The V call is TRBV2, the J call TRBJ2-7; D ambiguous. This CDR3 contains 12 residues. Trimming pared 0 bases from V and 7 bases from J, leaving 7 bases between. Germline CDR1 is SNHLY and CDR2 is FYNNEI. The chain's CDR3 is CASSEAFGEQYF. For the CDR3, the DNA is TGTGCCAGCAGTGAAGCATTCGGGGAGCAGTACTTC.

This clone has just one count. The chain links TRBV6-6 to TRBJ2-7; D could derive from TRBD1 or TRBD2 (6 bases each). V lost 2 bases and J lost 7, with 9 bases in between. The CDR3 consists of 12 residues. CDR1 MNHNY and CDR2 SVGAGI come from the germline V gene (reference sequence). CDR3 residues: CASSYGGGEQYF. In DNA, the CDR3 is TGTGCCAGCAGTTACGGAGGGGGTGAGCAGTACTTC.

The chain carries TRBV7-2 and TRBJ2-5, with a possible D match to TRBD2 (7 bases). The CDR3 consists of 15 residues. CDR1 and CDR2 (germline): SGHTA, FQGNSA. Trimming shortened V by 8 bases and J by 1 base, and 17 bases separated the two germline ends. The CDR3 DNA is TGTGCCAGCGGGAGGGGGGGGTCCCTCCAAGAGACCCAGTACTTC. It specifies CASGRGGSLQETQYF.

The genes are TRBV5-6 and TRBJ2-7; 8 bases fit TRBD1. CDR3 length equals 14 residues. The V segment lost 2 bases and the J segment 4 bases; nucleotides outside the gene matches: 5. The germline CDR1 and CDR2 sequences are SGHDT and YYEEEE. CDR3 nucleotides: TGTGCCAGCAGCTTCCGGGACAGGAGTTACGAGCAGTACTTC. Its translation is CASSFRDRSYEQYF.

This clone was detected a few times. V is TRBV7-2 and J is TRBJ2-7; 7 positions match TRBD2. Germline V gene sequence: CDR1 SGHTA, CDR2 FQGNSA. The CDR3 is made up of 14 amino acids. V shed 3 bases and J 2 bases; nucleotides not matched to a gene: 4. The CDR3 loop is CASSLDSGPYEQYF. The CDR3 DNA reads as TGTGCCAGCAGCTTGGATAGCGGGCCCTACGAGCAGTACTTC.

The chain joins TRBV6-1 to TRBJ2-2; D not certain. Germline CDR1 reads MNHNS; CDR2 reads SASEGT. The V end lost 4 bases, the J end lost 7 bases, and 4 bases lay between the germline ends. CDR3 size: 11 residues. The CDR3 loop reads CASSVGGELFF. DNA of the CDR3: TGTGCCAGCAGTGTGGGCGGGGAGCTGTTTTTT.

This chain uses TRBV6-4 with TRBJ2-3; 7 nucleotides align to TRBD1. Germline V gives CDR1 MRHNA, CDR2 SNTAGT. CDR3 length equals 14 residues. With 2 bases clipped from V and 6 bases from J, the junction kept 5 bases outside the gene matches. The DNA of the CDR3 is TGTGCCAGCAGTGACAGGGGGCCCAGCGATACGCAGTATTTT. It encodes CASSDRGPSDTQYF.

The rearrangement links TRBV19 to TRBJ1-3; the D gene is possibly TRBD1 (5 bases). V shed 5 bases and J shed 1 base, with 12 bases lying between them. Germline lookup yields CDR1 LNHDA and CDR2 SQIVND (reference sequence). The CDR3 covers 15 residues. CDR3 DNA sequence: TGTGCCAGTAGTGGGGCCGGGAGGTCTGGAAACACCATATATTTT. The encoded protein is CASSGAGRSGNTIYF.

J is TRBJ2-7 and V is TRBV28, with 7 bases lining up with TRBD1. Germline V lookup: CDR1 MDHEN, CDR2 SYDVKM. V trimming: 6 bases; J trimming: 6 bases; junction bases outside the gene matches: 5. The CDR3 runs to 12 residues. The CDR3 DNA reads TGTGCCAGCAGCACACAGGGGTGCGAGCAGTACTTC. Translating it yields CASSTQGCEQYF.

This sequence joins TRBV7-2 and TRBJ1-2, with D hard to call. V was clipped by 3 bases and J by 7 bases, with 9 bases between them. The germline gives CDR1 SGHTA, CDR2 FQGNSA. The CDR3 is 12 residues long. The CDR3 reads CASSLAVGGYTF. The CDR3, as DNA: TGTGCCAGCAGCTTGGCAGTGGGTGGCTACACCTTC.

V gene TRBV30 combines with J gene TRBJ1-2, with D possibly TRBD1 on 5 matching bases. Looked up from germline, CDR1 is GTSNPN and CDR2 is SVGIG (reference sequence). The CDR3 spans 14 residues. V was trimmed by 3 bases and J by 7 bases, leaving 18 bases between them. DNA of the CDR3: TGTGCCTGGAGCAGGGTTCTCGTATCAGGTGGCTACACCTTC. Protein: CAWSRVLVSGGYTF.

The chain combines TRBV6-5 with TRBJ2-1; the D gene is possibly TRBD2 (6 bases). Germline lookup yields CDR1 MNHEY and CDR2 SVGAGI. This CDR3 comprises 15 residues. V lost 7 bases, J lost 1 base, and 14 bases lay in between. The CDR3 sequence is CASTPSGFSYNEQFF. For the CDR3, the DNA is TGTGCCAGCACCCCGAGCGGGTTTTCCTACAATGAGCAGTTCTTC.

The rearrangement joins TRBV11-2 to TRBJ1-1; D is ambiguous. V was clipped by 3 bases and J by 5 bases, with 13 bases between them. CDR3 length equals 14 residues. Looked up from germline, CDR1 is SGHAT and CDR2 is FQNNGV. In DNA, the CDR3 is TGTGCCAGCAGCTTGGATCGTTGGGATACTGAAGCTTTCTTT. Translation: CASSLDRWDTEAFF.

The chain combines TRBV7-2 with TRBJ2-1; 13 nucleotides agree with TRBD2. This CDR3 is 17 amino acids long. After removal of 1 base from V and 4 bases from J, the junction contained 4 bases not matched to a gene. Per the germline V gene, CDR1 is SGHTA and CDR2 is FQGNSA. The CDR3 sequence is CASSLVSLAGGYNEQFF. CDR3 sequence (DNA): TGTGCCAGCAGCTTAGTCTCACTAGCGGGAGGGTACAATGAGCAGTTCTTC.

The gene calls are TRBV14 and TRBJ1-2; D ambiguous. The CDR3 runs to 15 residues. Germline-derived CDR1 and CDR2 are SGHDN and FVKESK. Trimming removed 4 bases from V and 4 bases from J, with 16 bases in between. The CDR3 sequence is CASSLVGGWLYGYTF. CDR3 DNA: TGTGCCAGCAGCCTAGTTGGTGGGTGGCTCTATGGCTACACCTTC. The full variable domain, with the rest looked up from reference TRBV14 and TRBJ1-2, is EAGVTQFPSHSVIEKGQTVTLRCDPISGHDNLYWYRRVMGKEIKFLLHFVKESKQDESGMPNNRFLAERTGGTYSTLKVQPAELEDSGVYFCASSLVGGWLYGYTFGSGTRLTVV.

The sample holds one count of this clone. This chain uses TRBV6-1 with TRBJ2-5; 11 nucleotides match TRBD2. V lost 11 bases to trimming and J lost 5 bases; unmatched junction nucleotides: 7. Looked up from germline, CDR1 is MNHNS and CDR2 is SASEGT. The CDR3 contains 13 residues. CDR3 region: CAGIAGGEETQYF. CDR3 bases: TGTGCCGGCATAGCGGGAGGGGAGGAGACCCAGTACTTC.

The chain combines TRBV6-6 with TRBJ2-2; perhaps TRBD1 as D (5 bases). V was shortened by 8 bases and J by 4 bases, with 11 bases between the two germline ends. The germline V gene has CDR1 MNHNY and CDR2 SVGAGI (reference sequence). The CDR3 totals 13 residues. CDR3 nucleotide sequence: TGTGCCAGCCTTTTACAGGTCACCGGGGAGCTGTTTTTT. Encoded protein: CASLLQVTGELFF.

This chain connects TRBV29-1 to TRBJ1-6; D ambiguous. The CDR3 extends over 13 amino acids. Germline V lookup: CDR1 SQVTM, CDR2 ANQGSEA. The V and J ends lost 4 bases and 8 bases respectively, with 12 bases between them. The CDR3: CSVASERDSPLHF. The CDR3 bases are TGCAGCGTTGCCTCAGAGAGGGATTCACCCCTCCACTTT.

The rearrangement uses TRBV11-2 and TRBJ2-5; 8 bases fit TRBD1. This CDR3 has 15 residues. Germline V gene sequence: CDR1 SGHAT, CDR2 FQNNGV. J was trimmed by 2 bases and V by 1 base; bases with no gene match: 3. The CDR3 reads CASSLGTGIQETQYF. CDR3 DNA: TGTGCCAGCAGCTTAGGGACAGGGATTCAAGAGACCCAGTACTTC.

The chain couples TRBV20-1 to TRBJ2-7; 7 bases match TRBD1. The trim removed 6 bases at V and 4 bases at J, leaving 3 bases unmatched. The CDR3 covers 11 residues. Germline CDR1 and CDR2: DFQATT and SNEGSKA (reference sequence). The CDR3 protein is CSARTGYEQYF. As DNA, the CDR3 is TGCAGTGCGCGGACAGGATACGAGCAGTACTTC.

The chain is built from TRBV9 and TRBJ2-7; D call uncertain. Trimming cost V 4 bases and J 3 bases, with 8 bases left between them. Germline loops: CDR1 SGDLS, CDR2 YYNGEE. This CDR3 spans 12 amino acids. CDR3 residues: CASSPPVYEQYF. The CDR3, as DNA: TGTGCCAGCAGCCCCCCGGTCTACGAGCAGTACTTC.

In this sample, this clone turned up once. V usage is TRBV27 and J usage is TRBJ1-2; D remains ambiguous. Germline CDR1 is MNHEY and CDR2 is SMNVEV (reference sequence). With 0 bases removed from V and 5 bases from J, the gap between germline ends came to 13 bases. This CDR3 contains 15 residues. This CDR3 is CASSLSGPNLYGYTF. CDR3 coding DNA: TGTGCCAGCAGTTTATCTGGTCCCAACCTTTATGGCTACACCTTC.

This clone was detected only once. The V gene is TRBV6-5, the J gene TRBJ1-1; no clear D gene. The V gene lost 2 bases and the J gene lost 0 bases, with 4 bases spanning the gap. CDR3 length equals 13 residues. Germline-derived CDR1 and CDR2 are MNHEY and SVGAGI. CDR3 coding DNA: TGTGCCAGCAGTTACACTTTGAACACTGAAGCTTTCTTT. It encodes CASSYTLNTEAFF.

V gene TRBV9 combines with J gene TRBJ1-5, with D maybe TRBD1 (6 bases). The CDR3 runs to 15 residues. V was cut by 0 bases and J by 3 bases, with 10 bases left in between. The germline V gene encodes CDR1 SGDLS and CDR2 YYNGEE. The CDR3 loop is CASSVGTEANQPQHF. The CDR3 coding sequence is TGTGCCAGCAGCGTAGGGACAGAAGCCAATCAGCCCCAGCATTTT.

In DNA, the CDR3 is TGTGCCAGCAGTGCGGACCGTCGGCGGCCCCAGCATTTT. It specifies CASSADRRRPQHF. The V gene is TRBV6-1, the J gene TRBJ1-5, with unresolved D. The germline V gene encodes CDR1 MNHNS and CDR2 SASEGT. The CDR3 is 13 residues long. Trimming shortened V by 4 bases and J by 9 bases, and 13 bases separated the two germline ends.

The genes are TRBV7-8 and TRBJ1-5; weak D call: TRBD1 (5 bases). CDR3 length equals 14 residues. Trimming removed 6 bases from V and 1 base from J, with 10 bases in between. Per germline, CDR1 SGHVS and CDR2 FQNEAQ. CDR3 DNA sequence: TGTGCCAGCAGTGCCGGGGGAAGCAATCAGCCCCAGCATTTT. This gives the protein CASSAGGSNQPQHF.

The chain combines TRBV7-6 with TRBJ2-2; possibly TRBD2 for D (5 bases). CDR1 is SGHVS, CDR2 FNYEAQ, per germline. Trimming stripped 5 bases from V and 5 bases from J, with 9 bases between. This CDR3 region has 13 residues. CDR3 protein: CASSPTGTGELFF. The CDR3 DNA sequence: TGTGCCAGCAGCCCCACGGGGACCGGGGAGCTGTTTTTT.

J is TRBJ2-7 and V is TRBV6-5; D unclear. CDR3 size: 15 residues. The germline gives CDR1 MNHEY, CDR2 SVGAGI. Trimming removed 0 bases from V and 1 base from J, with 10 bases in between. Here the CDR3 DNA reads TGTGCCAGCAGTTACTCGTTCCCTAGTTCCTACGAGCAGTACTTC. As protein: CASSYSFPSSYEQYF.

CDR3 sequence (DNA): TGTGCCAGCAGTTCAGCTCGGACAGGGGGACGTCAGCCCCAGCATTTT. Protein sequence: CASSSARTGGRQPQHF. This chain links TRBV28 with TRBJ1-5; 10 bases line up with TRBD1. Germline CDR1 and CDR2: MDHEN and SYDVKM. The CDR3 length is 16 residues. With 4 bases clipped from V and 6 bases from J, the junction kept 9 bases outside the gene matches.